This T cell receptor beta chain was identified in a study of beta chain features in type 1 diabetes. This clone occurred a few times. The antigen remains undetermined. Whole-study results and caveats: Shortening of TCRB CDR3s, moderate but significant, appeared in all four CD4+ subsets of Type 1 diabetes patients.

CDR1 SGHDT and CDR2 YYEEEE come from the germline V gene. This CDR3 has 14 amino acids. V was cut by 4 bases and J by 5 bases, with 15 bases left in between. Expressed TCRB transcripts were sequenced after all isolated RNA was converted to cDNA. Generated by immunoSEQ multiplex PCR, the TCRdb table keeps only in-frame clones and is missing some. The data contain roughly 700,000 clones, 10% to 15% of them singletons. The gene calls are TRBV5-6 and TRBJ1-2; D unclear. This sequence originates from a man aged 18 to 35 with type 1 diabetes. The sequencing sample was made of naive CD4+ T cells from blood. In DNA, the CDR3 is TGTGCCAGCAGCCCGGGGTTCCGGGAATATGGCTACACCTTC. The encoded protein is CASSPGFREYGYTF. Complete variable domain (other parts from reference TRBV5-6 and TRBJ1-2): DAGVTQSPTHLIKTRGQQVTLRCSPKSGHDTVSWYQQALGQGPQFIFQYYEEEERQRGNFPDRFSGHQFPNYSSELNVNALLLGDSALYLCASSPGFREYGYTFGSGTRLTVV.